The 13 T cell receptor beta chains below all came from one sample that was sequenced in a study of shared T cell receptors in the human thymus. Profiled with immunoSEQ multiplex PCR; TCRdb holds only in-frame clones, not every one. The sample shows under 700,000 clones, more than 75% of them seen only once. These same data were also listed under a study on human thymus T cells.

Input material: thymocytes. The receptors were gathered from a boy under two years old with a congenital heart defect.

V gene TRBV7-9 combines with J gene TRBJ2-5, with 7 bases that match TRBD2. The V segment lost 3 bases and the J segment 5 bases; nucleotides outside the gene matches: 6. CDR1 and CDR2 from the germline V gene are SEHNR and FQNEAQ (reference sequence). The CDR3 loop spans 14 amino acids. The CDR3 loop is CASSLGGSGETQYF. The CDR3 DNA sequence: TGTGCCAGCAGCTTGGGCGGGAGCGGGGAGACCCAGTACTTC.

The chain recombines TRBV6-1 with TRBJ1-1, with 10 positions matching TRBD1. Losses at the gene ends were 3 bases for V and 4 bases for J; bases not matched to a gene: 14. The CDR3 is 18 residues long. Germline lookup yields CDR1 MNHNS and CDR2 SASEGT. CDR3 amino acids: CASSDPSDRGVNGTEAFF. The CDR3, as DNA: TGTGCCAGCAGTGACCCCTCGGACAGGGGGGTGAATGGCACTGAAGCTTTCTTT.

The chain couples TRBV5-8 to TRBJ2-7, with D maybe TRBD1 (6 bases). The CDR3 loop spans 15 amino acids. Per the germline V gene, CDR1 is SGHTS and CDR2 is YDEGEE. Trimming left V 2 bases short and J 1 base short, with 13 bases between. CDR3 coding DNA: TGTGCCAGCAGCTTTGGCTACAGGGCGTCCTACGAGCAGTACTTC. It yields the protein CASSFGYRASYEQYF. Full variable domain (remainder filled in from reference TRBV5-8 and TRBJ2-7): EAGVTQSPTHLIKTRGQQATLRCSPISGHTSVYWYQQALGLGLQFLLWYDEGEERNRGNFPPRFSGRQFPNYSSELNVNALELEDSALYLCASSFGYRASYEQYFGPGTRLTVT.

The CDR3 DNA follows: TGTGCCAGCAGTGTCCACCCCGGGACTAGCGACCTGAACACCGGGGAGCTGTTTTTT. Its protein is CASSVHPGTSDLNTGELFF. V and J are TRBV6-1 and TRBJ2-2; TRBD2 matches 10 bases. This CDR3 has 19 residues. Germline V gives CDR1 MNHNS, CDR2 SASEGT. With V trimmed by 4 bases and J by 1 base, 12 bases remained unmatched.

This chain uses TRBV11-3 with TRBJ2-7; 7 nucleotides match TRBD2. Losses at the gene ends were 8 bases for V and 6 bases for J; bases not matched to a gene: 19. The length of the CDR3 is 16 residues. Per the germline V gene, CDR1 is SGHNT and CDR2 is YENEEA. CDR3 in DNA: TGTGCCAGCGGCCGGGACTACCTGGCAACAAGGGGCGAGCAGTACTTC. It translates to CASGRDYLATRGEQYF. The whole variable domain, filled in from reference TRBV11-3 and TRBJ2-7, reads EAGVVQSPRYKIIEKKQPVAFWCNPISGHNTLYWYLQNLGQGPELLIRYENEEAVDDSQLPKDRFSAERLKGVDSTLKIQPAELGDSAVYLCASGRDYLATRGEQYFGPGTRLTVT.

V usage is TRBV14 and J usage is TRBJ2-1; TRBD2 aligns across 12 bases. Trimming took 2 bases from V and 4 from J; bases not matched to a gene: 6. CDR1 and CDR2 from the germline V gene are SGHDN and FVKESK. There are 17 residues in the CDR3. The CDR3 loop is CASSQLRLAGAYNEQFF. The CDR3 nucleotides read TGTGCCAGCAGCCAACTCAGACTAGCGGGAGCATACAATGAGCAGTTCTTC.

This sequence joins TRBV19 and TRBJ2-3; 8 bases match TRBD1. Germline CDR1 and CDR2: LNHDA and SQIVND (reference sequence). CDR3 size: 15 residues. The junction had 5 bases not matched to a gene; V was cut back by 6 bases and J by 0 bases. CDR3 amino acids: CASRGDRTSTDTQYF. In DNA, the CDR3 is TGTGCCAGTAGAGGGGACAGGACTAGCACAGATACGCAGTATTTT.

The DNA for the CDR3 is TGTGCCAGCAGCCAAAAGGGACTAGCGGAAGTCCCCTCCCCCTACGAGCAGTACTTC. Its protein product is CASSQKGLAEVPSPYEQYF. J is TRBJ2-7 and V is TRBV2; TRBD2 agrees at 11 bases. Germline assignment: CDR1 SNHLY and CDR2 FYNNEI. There are 19 residues in the CDR3. V shed 6 bases and J 2 bases; nucleotides not matched to a gene: 18. Variable domain in full (rest from reference TRBV2 and TRBJ2-7): EPEVTQTPSHQVTQMGQEVILRCVPISNHLYFYWYRQILGQKVEFLVSFYNNEISEKSEIFDDQFSVERPDGSNFTLKIRSTKLEDSAMYFCASSQKGLAEVPSPYEQYFGPGTRLTVT.

The V and J genes are TRBV5-4 and TRBJ1-3; no clear D. Trimming took 1 base from V and 2 from J, leaving 10 bases between them. The CDR3 runs to 15 residues. Germline-derived CDR1 and CDR2 are SGHNT and YYREEE (reference sequence). CDR3 region: CASSLRSTTGNTIYF. The CDR3 DNA reads as TGTGCCAGCAGCTTGAGAAGCACTACTGGAAACACCATATATTTT.

The table lists this clone with a few counts. The chain links TRBV30 to TRBJ1-1; 9 nucleotides match TRBD1. There are 15 residues in the CDR3. The germline gives CDR1 GTSNPN, CDR2 SVGIG (reference sequence). Trimming at V came to 0 bases and at J to 3 bases, leaving 5 bases not matched to a gene. CDR3 nucleotides: TGTGCCTGGAGTGTCCGGGACAGGGAGGACACTGAAGCTTTCTTT. Protein product: CAWSVRDREDTEAFF.

The chain recombines TRBV5-5 with TRBJ2-7, with 7 bases matching TRBD1. The trim removed 0 bases at V and 4 bases at J, leaving 13 bases unmatched. The CDR3 is 17 residues long. Germline CDR1 SGHKS, CDR2 YYEKEE (reference sequence). CDR3 DNA: TGTGCCAGCAGCTTGGCCCTCATGGACAGGAGAACTTACGAGCAGTACTTC. Amino acids: CASSLALMDRRTYEQYF.

This chain joins TRBV25-1 and TRBJ1-1; D gene uncertain. V shed 1 base and J shed 1 base, with 10 bases lying between them. Germline CDR1 MGHDK, CDR2 SYGVNS. The CDR3 totals 15 residues. Here the CDR3 reads CASSESRIRNTEAFF. Here the CDR3 DNA reads TGTGCCAGCAGTGAATCGAGAATTCGGAACACTGAAGCTTTCTTT.

This chain uses TRBV6-5 with TRBJ2-5; 7 bases are shared with TRBD2. The DNA end is a closer match to TRBJ2-7, so the J assignment may be wrong. The CDR3 consists of 14 residues. The germline V gene encodes CDR1 MNHEY and CDR2 SVGAGI. This chain's CDR3 is CASSHLAAPCEQYF. Written as DNA, the CDR3 is TGTGCCAGCAGCCACCTAGCGGCCCCCTGCGAGCAGTACTTC.